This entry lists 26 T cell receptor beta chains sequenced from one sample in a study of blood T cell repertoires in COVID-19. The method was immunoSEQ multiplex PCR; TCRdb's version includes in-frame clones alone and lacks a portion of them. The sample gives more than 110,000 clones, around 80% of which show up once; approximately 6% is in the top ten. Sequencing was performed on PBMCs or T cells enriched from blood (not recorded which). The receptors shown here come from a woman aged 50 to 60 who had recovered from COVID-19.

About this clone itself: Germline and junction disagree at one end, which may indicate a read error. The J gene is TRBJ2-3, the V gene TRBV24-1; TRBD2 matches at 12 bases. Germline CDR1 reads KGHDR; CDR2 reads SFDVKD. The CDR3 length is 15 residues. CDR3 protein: CATSELAGGTHTQYF. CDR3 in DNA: TGTGCCACCAGTGAACTAGCGGGGGGCACACATACGCAGTATTTT.

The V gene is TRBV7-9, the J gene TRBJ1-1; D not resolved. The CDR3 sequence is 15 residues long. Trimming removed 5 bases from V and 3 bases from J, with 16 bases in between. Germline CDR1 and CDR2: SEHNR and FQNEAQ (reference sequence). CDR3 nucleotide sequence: TGTGCCAGCAGCACCGAGGAGAGGGCGGACACTGAAGCTTTCTTT. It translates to CASSTEERADTEAFF.

CDR3 in amino acids: CASSFARASTNEKLFF. The DNA for the CDR3 is TGTGCCAGCAGCTTCGCCAGGGCCTCAACTAATGAAAAACTGTTTTTT. The chain recombines TRBV7-9 with TRBJ1-4, with D possibly being TRBD1 (5 bases). Germline loops: CDR1 SEHNR, CDR2 FQNEAQ (reference sequence). The CDR3 extends over 16 amino acids. The ends were cut back, 3 bases at V and 0 bases at J, with 11 bases in the middle.

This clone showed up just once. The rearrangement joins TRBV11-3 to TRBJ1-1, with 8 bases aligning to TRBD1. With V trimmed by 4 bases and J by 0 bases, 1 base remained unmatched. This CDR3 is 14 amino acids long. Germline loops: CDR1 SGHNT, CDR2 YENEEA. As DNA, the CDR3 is TGTGCCAGCAGCTCCAGGGGGCTGAACACTGAAGCTTTCTTT. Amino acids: CASSSRGLNTEAFF.

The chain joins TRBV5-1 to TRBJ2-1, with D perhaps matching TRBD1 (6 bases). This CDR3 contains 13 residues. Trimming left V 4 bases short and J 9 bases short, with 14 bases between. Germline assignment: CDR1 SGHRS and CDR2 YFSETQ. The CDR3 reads CASSLLPGAEQFF. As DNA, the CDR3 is TGCGCCAGCAGCCTGTTGCCAGGGGCTGAGCAGTTCTTC.

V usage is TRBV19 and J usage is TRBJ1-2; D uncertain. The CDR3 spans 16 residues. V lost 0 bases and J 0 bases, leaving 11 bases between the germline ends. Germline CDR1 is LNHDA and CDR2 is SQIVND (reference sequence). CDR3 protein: CASSIDLLSSNYGYTF. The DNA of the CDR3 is TGTGCCAGTAGTATAGATCTATTGTCTTCTAACTATGGCTACACCTTC.

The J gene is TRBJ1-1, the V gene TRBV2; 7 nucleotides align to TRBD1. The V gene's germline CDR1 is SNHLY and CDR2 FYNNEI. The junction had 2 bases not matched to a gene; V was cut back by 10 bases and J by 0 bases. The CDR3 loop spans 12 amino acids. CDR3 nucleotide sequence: TGTGCCACGACAGGGATGAACACTGAAGCTTTCTTT. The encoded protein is CATTGMNTEAFF.

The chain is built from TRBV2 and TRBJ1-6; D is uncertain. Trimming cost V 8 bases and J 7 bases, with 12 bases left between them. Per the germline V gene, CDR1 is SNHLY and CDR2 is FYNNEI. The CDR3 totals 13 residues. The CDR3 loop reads CASGGSPNSPLHF. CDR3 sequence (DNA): TGTGCCAGCGGCGGCAGTCCCAATTCACCCCTCCACTTT.

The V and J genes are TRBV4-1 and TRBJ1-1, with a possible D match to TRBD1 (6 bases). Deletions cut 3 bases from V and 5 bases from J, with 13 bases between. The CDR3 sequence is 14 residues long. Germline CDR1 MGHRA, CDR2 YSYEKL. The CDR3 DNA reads TGCGCCAGCAGCCAGACACAGGGAAGTACTGAAGCTTTCTTT. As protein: CASSQTQGSTEAFF.

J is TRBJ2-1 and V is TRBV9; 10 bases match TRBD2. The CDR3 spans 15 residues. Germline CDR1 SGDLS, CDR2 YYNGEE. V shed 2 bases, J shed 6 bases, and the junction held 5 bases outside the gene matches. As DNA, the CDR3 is TGTGCCAGCAGCGTTGATAGCGGGGGGATCAATGAGCAGTTCTTC. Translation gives CASSVDSGGINEQFF.

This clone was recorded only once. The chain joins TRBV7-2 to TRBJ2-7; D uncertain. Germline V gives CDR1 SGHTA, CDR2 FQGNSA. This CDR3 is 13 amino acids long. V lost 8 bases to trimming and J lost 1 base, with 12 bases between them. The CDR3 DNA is TGTGCCAGCTGCCACGACATTTCCTACGAGCAGTACTTC. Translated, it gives CASCHDISYEQYF.

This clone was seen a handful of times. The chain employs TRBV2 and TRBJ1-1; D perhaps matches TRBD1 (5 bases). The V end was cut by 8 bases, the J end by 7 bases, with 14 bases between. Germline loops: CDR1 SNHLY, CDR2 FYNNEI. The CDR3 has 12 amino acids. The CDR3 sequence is CASSYTGDEAFF. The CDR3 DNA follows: TGTGCCAGCTCCTACACGGGGGATGAAGCTTTCTTT.

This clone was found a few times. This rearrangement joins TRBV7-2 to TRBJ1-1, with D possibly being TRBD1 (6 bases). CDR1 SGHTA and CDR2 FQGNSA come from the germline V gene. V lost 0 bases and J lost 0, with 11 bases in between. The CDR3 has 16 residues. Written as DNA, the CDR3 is TGTGCCAGCAGCTTAGCCCAGGGGACCCTGAACACTGAAGCTTTCTTT. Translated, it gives CASSLAQGTLNTEAFF. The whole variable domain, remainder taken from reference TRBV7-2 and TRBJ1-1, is GAGVSQSPSNKVTEKGKDVELRCDPISGHTALYWYRQSLGQGLEFLIYFQGNSAPDKSGLPSDRFSAERTGGSVSTLTIQRTQQEDSAVYLCASSLAQGTLNTEAFFGQGTRLTVV.

CDR3 DNA: TGTGCCAGCGAGTACCCTGGGGCCAACGTCCTGACTTTC. Protein product: CASEYPGANVLTF. V and J are TRBV6-5 and TRBJ2-6; D remains unclear. The germline V gene has CDR1 MNHEY and CDR2 SVGAGI. The CDR3 runs 13 residues. V dropped 8 bases and J dropped 2 bases, with 7 bases sitting between them.

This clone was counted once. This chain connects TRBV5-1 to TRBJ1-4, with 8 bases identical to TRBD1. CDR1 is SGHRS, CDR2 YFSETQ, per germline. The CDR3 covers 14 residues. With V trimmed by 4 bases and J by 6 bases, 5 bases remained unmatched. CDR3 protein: CASSQDREYEKLFF. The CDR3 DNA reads TGCGCCAGCAGCCAGGACAGGGAATATGAAAAACTGTTTTTT. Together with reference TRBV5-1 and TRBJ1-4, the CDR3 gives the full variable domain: KAGVTQTPRYLIKTRGQQVTLSCSPISGHRSVSWYQQTPGQGLQFLFEYFSETQRNKGNFPGRFSGRQFSNSRSEMNVSTLELGDSALYLCASSQDREYEKLFFGSGTQLSVL.

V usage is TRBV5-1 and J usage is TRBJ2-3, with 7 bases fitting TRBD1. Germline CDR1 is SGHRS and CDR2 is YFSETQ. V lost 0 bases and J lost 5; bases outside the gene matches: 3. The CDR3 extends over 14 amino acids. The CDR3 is CASSLEGGQDTQYF. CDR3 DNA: TGCGCCAGCAGCTTGGAAGGGGGCCAAGATACGCAGTATTTT.

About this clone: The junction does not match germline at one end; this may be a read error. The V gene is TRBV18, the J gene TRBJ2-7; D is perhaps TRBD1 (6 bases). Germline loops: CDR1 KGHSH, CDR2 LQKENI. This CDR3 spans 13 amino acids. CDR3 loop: CTSSATGAYEQYF. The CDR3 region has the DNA TGTACCAGCTCAGCGACAGGAGCCTACGAGCAGTACTTC.

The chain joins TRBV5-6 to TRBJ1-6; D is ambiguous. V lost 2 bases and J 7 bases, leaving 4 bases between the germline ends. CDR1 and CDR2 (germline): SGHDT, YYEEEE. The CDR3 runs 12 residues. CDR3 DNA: TGTGCCAGCAGCTTTCGGAATTCACCCCTCCACTTT. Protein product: CASSFRNSPLHF. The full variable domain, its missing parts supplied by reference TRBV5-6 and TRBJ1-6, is DAGVTQSPTHLIKTRGQQVTLRCSPKSGHDTVSWYQQALGQGPQFIFQYYEEEERQRGNFPDRFSGHQFPNYSSELNVNALLLGDSALYLCASSFRNSPLHFGNGTRLTVT.

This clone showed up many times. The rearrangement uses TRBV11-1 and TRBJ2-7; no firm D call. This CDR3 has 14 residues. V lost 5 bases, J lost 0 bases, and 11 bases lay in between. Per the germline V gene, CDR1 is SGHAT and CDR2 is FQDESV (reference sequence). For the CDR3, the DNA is TGTGCCAGCAGCCCCCAAGAGGCCTCCTACGAGCAGTACTTC. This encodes CASSPQEASYEQYF.

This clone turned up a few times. Here the CDR3 reads CASSPADRAGRANQPQHF. CDR3 nucleotides: TGTGCCAGCAGTCCCGCGGACAGGGCCGGCCGTGCCAATCAGCCCCAGCATTTT. This chain uses TRBV28 with TRBJ1-5, with 8 bases lining up with TRBD1. V was clipped by 5 bases and J by 3 bases; unmatched bases: 15. CDR3 length equals 18 residues. Germline CDR1 MDHEN, CDR2 SYDVKM.

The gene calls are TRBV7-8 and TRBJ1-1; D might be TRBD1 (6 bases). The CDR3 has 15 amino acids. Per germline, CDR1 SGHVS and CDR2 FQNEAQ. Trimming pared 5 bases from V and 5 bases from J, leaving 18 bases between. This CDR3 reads CASSQGTLLGTEAFF. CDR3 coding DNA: TGTGCCAGCAGCCAGGGGACACTCCTAGGGACTGAAGCTTTCTTT.

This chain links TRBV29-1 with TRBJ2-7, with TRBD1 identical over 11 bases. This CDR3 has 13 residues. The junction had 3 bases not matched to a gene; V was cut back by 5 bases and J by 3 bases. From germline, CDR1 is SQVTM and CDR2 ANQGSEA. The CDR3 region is CSVRDRGNYEQYF. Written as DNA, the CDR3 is TGCAGCGTTCGGGACAGGGGGAACTACGAGCAGTACTTC.

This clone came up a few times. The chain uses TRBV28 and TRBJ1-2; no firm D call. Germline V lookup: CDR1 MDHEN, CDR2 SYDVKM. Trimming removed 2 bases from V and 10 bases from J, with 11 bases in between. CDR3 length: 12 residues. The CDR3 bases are TGTGCCAGCAGTTTAAATGACTTCTTCTACACCTTC. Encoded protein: CASSLNDFFYTF.

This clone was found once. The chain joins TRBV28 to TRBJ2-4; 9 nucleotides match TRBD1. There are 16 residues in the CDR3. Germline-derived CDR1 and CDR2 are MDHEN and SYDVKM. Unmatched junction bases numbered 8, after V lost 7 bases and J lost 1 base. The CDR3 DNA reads TGTGCCAGCACCGACCCGACAGGGGGTGCCAAAAACATTCAGTACTTC. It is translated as CASTDPTGGAKNIQYF.

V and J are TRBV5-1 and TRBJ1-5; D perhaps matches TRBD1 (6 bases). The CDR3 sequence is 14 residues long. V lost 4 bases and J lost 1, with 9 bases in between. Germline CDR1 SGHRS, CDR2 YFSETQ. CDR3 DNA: TGCGCCAGCAGCGAACAGGGAAGCAATCAGCCCCAGCATTTT. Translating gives CASSEQGSNQPQHF.

The CDR3 DNA reads TGTGCCTGGGGAGCGGGGGAGGGTCAGCCCCAGCATTTT. Translation: CAWGAGEGQPQHF. The J gene is TRBJ1-5, the V gene TRBV30; tentative D call: TRBD1 (5 bases). V was pared by 5 bases and J by 6 bases, with 14 bases between. The CDR3 runs to 13 residues. Germline values: CDR1 GTSNPN, CDR2 SVGIG (reference sequence).